A single T cell receptor beta chain is shown here with its context. This sample was taken from a study of shared clonotypes between healthy human individuals. Method: immunoSEQ multiplex PCR; TCRdb's copy keeps in-frame clones and lacks some. The data hold over 2 million clones, with just under 95% observed a single time. As defined, naive CD8 cells were CD45RO-negative and positively selected for CCR7, with terminally differentiated effector memory CD45RA+ cells excluded. This CDR3 has 17 residues. Germline lookup yields CDR1 LGHNA and CDR2 YSLEER. V gave up 0 bases and J gave up 5 bases; unmatched junction bases: 9.

The sample consisted of naive CD8+ T cells sorted from blood. The chain is built from TRBV4-3 and TRBJ1-2, with 10 bases that match TRBD1. This receptor was identified in a man between 18 and 29 years old in good health. CDR3 DNA: TGCGCCAGCAGCCAAGATTTAGGGACAGGGGTTTGGTATGGCTACACCTTC. As protein: CASSQDLGTGVWYGYTF.